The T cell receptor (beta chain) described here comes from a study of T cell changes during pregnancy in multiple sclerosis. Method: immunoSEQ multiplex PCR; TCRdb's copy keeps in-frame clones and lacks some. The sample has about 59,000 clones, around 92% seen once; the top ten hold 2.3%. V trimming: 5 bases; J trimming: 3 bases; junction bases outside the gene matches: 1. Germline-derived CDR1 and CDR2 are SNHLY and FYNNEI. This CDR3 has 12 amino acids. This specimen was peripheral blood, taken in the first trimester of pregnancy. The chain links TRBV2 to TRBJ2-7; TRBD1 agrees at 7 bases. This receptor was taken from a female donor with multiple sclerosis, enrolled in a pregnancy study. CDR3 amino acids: CASSQGDYEQYF. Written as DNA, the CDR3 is TGTGCCAGCAGTCAGGGGGACTACGAGCAGTACTTC.